Presented here are 27 T cell receptor beta chains from one specimen sequenced in a study of early T cells in non-severe SARS-CoV-2 infection. TCRdb reprocessed the 5' RACE reads via MiXCR and lists one record per CDR3 protein. The repertoire has some 35,000 distinct CDR3 sequences, roughly 5% of them found once; the top ten carry 25% to 30%. Sequencing was carried out using whole blood. The receptors were sampled from an adult who was a healthcare worker with PCR-confirmed SARS-CoV-2 infection or an uninfected control (not recorded which).

This clonotype was detected ten times or more. V gene TRBV6-6 combines with J gene TRBJ1-5; TRBD1 matches 7 bases. V dropped 5 bases and J dropped 2; count of bases not matched to a gene: 3. Germline V gene sequence: CDR1 MNHNY, CDR2 SVGAGI (reference sequence). This CDR3 is built from 14 residues. The CDR3 spells CASSDGQGNQPQHF. The CDR3 nucleotides are TGTGCCAGCAGTGACGGACAGGGCAATCAGCCCCAGCATTTT.

This clonotype was counted at least ten times. The genes are TRBV12-5 and TRBJ2-2; 8 positions agree with TRBD2. The CDR3 is 17 residues long. Germline V gives CDR1 LGHNT, CDR2 FRNRAP. V lost 0 bases and J lost 5; bases outside the gene matches: 8. The CDR3 sequence is CASGLVPAGVGTGELFF. The CDR3 region has the DNA TGTGCTAGTGGTTTGGTACCAGCGGGGGTAGGGACCGGGGAGCTGTTTTTT.

This clonotype has ten or more counts. This chain links TRBV20-1 with TRBJ2-1, with D possibly called TRBD1 or TRBD2 (5 bases each). Germline CDR1 DFQATT, CDR2 SNEGSKA (reference sequence). V lost 1 base to trimming and J lost 6 bases, with 10 bases between them. The CDR3 runs 13 residues. The CDR3 spells CSARGGGSNEQFF. In DNA form, the CDR3 reads TGCAGTGCTAGAGGTGGGGGAAGCAATGAGCAGTTCTTC.

This clonotype came up many times. V and J are TRBV11-2 and TRBJ2-2; D perhaps matches TRBD2 (5 bases). Germline V gene lookup returns CDR1 SGHAT and CDR2 FQNNGV. Trimming left V 0 bases short and J 6 bases short, with 14 bases between. The CDR3 length is 16 residues. The CDR3 region is CASSLDGVASPGELFF. In DNA, the CDR3 is TGTGCCAGCAGCTTAGATGGCGTGGCTAGCCCCGGGGAGCTGTTTTTT.

The genes are TRBV20-1 and TRBJ1-2, with unresolved D. Per the germline V gene, CDR1 is DFQATT and CDR2 is SNEGSKA (reference sequence). V was trimmed by 0 bases and J by 1 base, leaving 6 bases between them. The CDR3 length is 13 residues. CDR3 bases: TGCAGTGCTAGAGATCCGGTTAACTATGGCTACACCTTC. Amino acids: CSARDPVNYGYTF.

In this sample, this clonotype turned up many times. The CDR3 loop is CASSPLDGNYGYTF. DNA for the CDR3: TGTGCCAGCAGTCCTCTGGACGGAAACTATGGCTACACCTTC. The V and J genes are TRBV12-3 or TRBV12-4 and TRBJ1-2; D ambiguous. The V end was cut by 5 bases, the J end by 2 bases, with 12 bases between. The CDR3 has 14 residues.

The chain uses TRBV28 and TRBJ2-7, with 9 positions matching TRBD2. Germline V lookup: CDR1 MDHEN, CDR2 SYDVKM. This CDR3 region has 15 residues. The J segment lost 2 bases and the V segment lost 10 bases, leaving 12 bases of the junction unmatched. This CDR3 is CATNPRASGTYEQYF. The CDR3 region has the DNA TGTGCCACCAATCCTCGGGCTAGCGGGACCTACGAGCAGTACTTC.

In this sample, this clonotype turned up many times. The chain is built from TRBV7-8 and TRBJ1-6, with D unresolved. Germline V lookup: CDR1 SGHVS, CDR2 FQNEAQ. The CDR3 contains 15 residues. V lost 1 base to trimming and J lost 4 bases, with 8 bases between them. The CDR3 coding sequence is TGTGCCAGCAGCTTAGTCGGGCAGTATAATTCACCCCTCCACTTT. This gives the protein CASSLVGQYNSPLHF.

This clonotype came up a few times. V is TRBV21-1 and J is TRBJ1-6. TRBV21-1 is tagged as a pseudogene. This CDR3 contains 12 residues. The CDR3 DNA reads TGTGCCAGCAGCCCGGGGAGGGGACCCCTCCACTTT. The encoded protein is CASSPGRGPLHF.

This clonotype was seen a few times. The rearrangement joins TRBV10-3 to TRBJ2-3, with D hard to call. Trimming removed 8 bases from V and 1 base from J, with 13 bases in between. This CDR3 has 14 residues. Germline V gives CDR1 ENHRY, CDR2 SYGVKD. The DNA for the CDR3 is TGTGCCATCGCGACGGACCCTGGCACAGATACGCAGTATTTT. Protein: CAIATDPGTDTQYF.

This clonotype was observed at least ten times. The chain links TRBV4-3 to TRBJ2-2, with D uncertain. Trimming stripped 0 bases from V and 7 bases from J, with 9 bases between. This CDR3 has 14 amino acids. Germline lookup yields CDR1 LGHNA and CDR2 YSLEER. Written as DNA, the CDR3 is TGCGCCAGCAGCCAAGAGAATCTGGGCGGGGAGCTGTTTTTT. As protein: CASSQENLGGELFF.

This clonotype was counted ten times or more. The chain links TRBV20-1 to TRBJ1-2, with 9 bases fitting TRBD1. Germline lookup yields CDR1 DFQATT and CDR2 SNEGSKA (reference sequence). The CDR3 consists of 13 residues. The junction had 3 bases not matched to a gene; V was cut back by 3 bases and J by 4 bases. CDR3 in DNA: TGCAGTGCTAGGGGACAGGGTAGCTATGGCTACACCTTC. It translates to CSARGQGSYGYTF.

There are a few counts of this clonotype. The chain couples TRBV25-1 to TRBJ2-7; a weak D match, TRBD2 (7 bases). From germline, CDR1 is MGHDK and CDR2 SYGVNS. V lost 5 bases and J lost 1, with 12 bases in between. The CDR3 consists of 14 residues. CDR3 protein: CASSRAGQSYEQYF. CDR3 sequence (DNA): TGTGCCAGCAGTAGAGCGGGACAATCCTACGAGCAGTACTTC.

This clonotype was recorded at least ten times. V gene TRBV7-9 combines with J gene TRBJ2-1; TRBD2 aligns across 7 bases. Germline-derived CDR1 and CDR2 are SEHNR and FQNEAQ (reference sequence). The junction had 11 bases not matched to a gene; V was cut back by 5 bases and J by 10 bases. The CDR3 is 14 amino acids. CDR3 nucleotides: TGTGCCAGCAGCCCACGAGTGCTAGCGGAGGAGCAGTTCTTC. Translated: CASSPRVLAEEQFF.

Ten or more counts support this clonotype. This chain links TRBV20-1 with TRBJ2-1; TRBD2 matches at 7 bases. The CDR3 is 15 residues long. The germline gives CDR1 DFQATT, CDR2 SNEGSKA (reference sequence). J gave up 4 bases and V 3 bases, and 9 bases lay outside the gene matches. The DNA of the CDR3 is TGCAGTGCTAGGGGTGGTGGCGGGAGTTACAATGAGCAGTTCTTC. Translated: CSARGGGGSYNEQFF.

The sample holds many counts of this clonotype. V usage is TRBV12-3 or TRBV12-4 and J usage is TRBJ1-5; 11 bases are shared with TRBD1. CDR3 size: 15 residues. V was pared by 6 bases and J by 6 bases, with 7 bases of the junction left unmatched. The CDR3 region is CASRTGTGGFQPQHF. CDR3 nucleotides: TGTGCCAGCAGAACCGGGACAGGGGGTTTTCAGCCCCAGCATTTT.

This clonotype was recorded many times. The chain combines TRBV10-1 with TRBJ2-5; 8 bases are a match to TRBD2. The CDR3 covers 15 residues. V shed 6 bases, J shed 5 bases, and the junction held 11 bases outside the gene matches. Looked up from germline, CDR1 is WNHNN and CDR2 is SYGVQD (reference sequence). The CDR3 DNA sequence: TGCGCCAGCAGACTAGCGGCGAGGGCCGGGGAGACCCAGTACTTC. This codes for CASRLAARAGETQYF.

This clonotype appeared many times. The chain combines TRBV20-1 with TRBJ2-2; 12 bases map to TRBD2. Per the germline V gene, CDR1 is DFQATT and CDR2 is SNEGSKA (reference sequence). V lost 1 base and J lost 7; bases outside the gene matches: 7. CDR3 length equals 16 residues. This CDR3 is CSARGSSGRVHGELFF. CDR3 DNA: TGCAGTGCTAGAGGATCTAGCGGGAGGGTTCACGGGGAGCTGTTTTTT.

About this clonotype: The CDR3 end shows no conserved phenylalanine or tryptophan, and so a read error is likely. The chain combines TRBV7-3 with TRBJ1-2, with no clear D. The germline V gene encodes CDR1 SGHTA and CDR2 FQGTGA. CDR3 length: 13 residues. V lost 5 bases and J 2 bases, leaving 9 bases between the germline ends. The CDR3: CASSQGRNYGYTL. The CDR3 coding sequence is TGTGCCAGCAGCCAAGGACGGAACTATGGCTACACCCTC.

In its sample, this clonotype was seen many times. The chain carries TRBV7-9 and TRBJ1-4; D possibly corresponds to TRBD1 (6 bases). CDR3 length equals 12 residues. The V and J ends lost 5 bases and 8 bases respectively, with 9 bases between them. Germline V CDR1 and CDR2: SEHNR, FQNEAQ (reference sequence). The CDR3 DNA follows: TGTGCCAGCAGCCCTCAGGGGGAAAAACTGTTTTTT. Protein: CASSPQGEKLFF.

The gene calls are TRBV7-9 and TRBJ2-7, with D uncertain. The CDR3 length is 14 residues. Germline CDR1 and CDR2: SEHNR and FQNEAQ (reference sequence). The germline V and J ends were trimmed by 5 bases and 6 bases, with 17 bases remaining between them. CDR3 protein: CASSRPGRLGEQYF. For the CDR3, the DNA is TGTGCCAGCAGCCGGCCCGGACGGTTGGGCGAGCAGTACTTC.

This clonotype has a count of ten or more. The chain couples TRBV19 to TRBJ2-3, with TRBD1 as a possible D gene (5 bases). The CDR3 sequence is 13 residues long. The V and J ends lost 8 bases and 2 bases respectively, with 11 bases between them. Germline V gene sequence: CDR1 LNHDA, CDR2 SQIVND (reference sequence). CDR3: CASRSGATDTQYF. CDR3 nucleotide sequence: TGTGCCAGTCGAAGTGGGGCCACAGATACGCAGTATTTT.

This clonotype has only a few counts. The genes are TRBV20-1 and TRBJ2-3; no firm D call. Trimming shortened V by 6 bases and J by 2 bases, and 12 bases separated the two germline ends. Germline CDR1 and CDR2: DFQATT and SNEGSKA (reference sequence). This CDR3 has 13 residues. For the CDR3, the DNA is TGCAGTGCCCTCCTGAACTCCACAGATACGCAGTATTTT. Protein product: CSALLNSTDTQYF.

This clonotype came up many times. This rearrangement joins TRBV6-1 to TRBJ2-3; 11 nucleotides agree with TRBD1. The CDR3 contains 16 residues. The trim removed 6 bases at V and 4 bases at J, leaving 9 bases unmatched. Germline V gene data show CDR1 as MNHNS and CDR2 as SASEGT. The CDR3 bases are TGTGCCAGCAGACCCTCGGGGACAGGGGGGTCAGATACGCAGTATTTT. As protein: CASRPSGTGGSDTQYF.

This clonotype has a count of ten or more. The CDR3 region has the DNA TGCAGTGCGCCAACCTCGGGACAGCTATTCACAGATACGCAGTATTTT. As protein: CSAPTSGQLFTDTQYF. The chain is built from TRBV20-1 and TRBJ2-3; 7 bases line up with TRBD1. V lost 6 bases, J lost 2 bases, and 14 bases stayed unmatched. This CDR3 is built from 16 residues. Per the germline V gene, CDR1 is DFQATT and CDR2 is SNEGSKA (reference sequence).

In its sample, this clonotype was seen many times. The genes are TRBV6-5 and TRBJ2-7, with 10 bases lining up with TRBD2. The germline CDR1 and CDR2 sequences are MNHEY and SVGAGI. CDR3 size: 16 residues. With 0 bases clipped from V and 5 bases from J, the junction kept 7 bases outside the gene matches. CDR3 region: CASSYSVSSGRDEQYF. CDR3 bases: TGTGCCAGCAGTTACTCGGTCTCTAGCGGGAGAGACGAGCAGTACTTC.

Many counts were recorded for this clonotype. This rearrangement joins TRBV7-2 to TRBJ2-3; 7 bases line up with TRBD1. V was pared by 5 bases and J by 4 bases, with 9 bases of the junction left unmatched. The germline CDR1 and CDR2 sequences are SGHTA and FQGNSA. The CDR3 consists of 15 residues. The CDR3 region has the DNA TGTGCCAGCAGCAGGGGGCATCAGATTGCAGATACGCAGTATTTT. Protein: CASSRGHQIADTQYF.